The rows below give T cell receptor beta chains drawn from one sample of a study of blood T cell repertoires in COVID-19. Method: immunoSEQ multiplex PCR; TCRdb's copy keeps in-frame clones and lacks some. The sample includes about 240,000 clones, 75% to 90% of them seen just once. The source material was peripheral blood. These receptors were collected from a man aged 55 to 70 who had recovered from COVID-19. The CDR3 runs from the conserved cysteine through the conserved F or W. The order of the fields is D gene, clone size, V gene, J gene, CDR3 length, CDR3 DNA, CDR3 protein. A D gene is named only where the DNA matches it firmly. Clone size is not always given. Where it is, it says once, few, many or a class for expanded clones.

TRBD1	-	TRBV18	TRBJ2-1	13	TGTGCCAGCTCAGACAGGGGCTACAATGAGCAGTTCTTC	CASSDRGYNEQFF
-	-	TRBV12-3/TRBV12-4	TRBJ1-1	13	TGTGCCAGCAGTTTAATCGGTGGCACTGAAGCTTTCTTT	CASSLIGGTEAFF
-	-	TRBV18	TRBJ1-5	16	TGTGCCAGCTCACCAGTACTGGTATATAGCAATCAGCCCCAGCATTTT	CASSPVLVYSNQPQHF
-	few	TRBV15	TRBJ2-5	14	TGTGCCACCAGCAGAGGTAGCAGCCAAGAGACCCAGTACTTC	CATSRGSSQETQYF
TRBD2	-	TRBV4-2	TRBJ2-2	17	TGTGCCAGCAGCCGGACTAGCGGGGGGTCGAACACCGGGGAGCTGTTTTTT	CASSRTSGGSNTGELFF
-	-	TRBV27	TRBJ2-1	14	TGTGCCAGCAGCCGGTTAAACTCCTACAATGAGCAGTTCTTC	CASSRLNSYNEQFF
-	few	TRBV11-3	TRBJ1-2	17	TGTGCCAGCAGCTCTTACCCACGGGGGGGACAATACTATGGCTACACCTTC	CASSSYPRGGQYYGYTF
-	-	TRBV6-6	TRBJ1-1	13	TGTGCCAGCAGTGGACAGCTGAACACTGAAGCTTTCTTT	CASSGQLNTEAFF
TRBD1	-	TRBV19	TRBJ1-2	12	TGTGCCAGTAGAGACAGGGACTATGGCTACACCTTC	CASRDRDYGYTF
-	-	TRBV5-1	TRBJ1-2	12	TGCGCCAGCAGCTTCCAGGGAATTGGCTACACCTTC	CASSFQGIGYTF
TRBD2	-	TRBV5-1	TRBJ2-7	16	TGCGCCAGCAGCTCCACTAGCGGGGGGAAAACCTACGAGCAGTACTTC	CASSSTSGGKTYEQYF
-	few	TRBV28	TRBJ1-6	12	TGTGCCAGCAGTCGTCATAATTCACCCCTCCACTTT	CASSRHNSPLHF
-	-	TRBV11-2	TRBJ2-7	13	TGTGCCAGCAGCTCTGACAGACGATACGAGCAGTACTTC	CASSSDRRYEQYF
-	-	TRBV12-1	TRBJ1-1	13	TGTGCCAGCAGCCCGGATACGGACAGTTACGCTTTCTTT	CASSPDTDSYAFF
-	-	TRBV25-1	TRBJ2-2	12	TGTGCCAGCAGTGCATACACTGGGGAGCTGTTTTTT	CASSAYTGELFF
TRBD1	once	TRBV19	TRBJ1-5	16	TGTGCCAGTAAGGGGACAGGGGCCTTTGGCAATCAGCCCCAGCATTTT	CASKGTGAFGNQPQHF
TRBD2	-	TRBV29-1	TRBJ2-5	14	TGCAGCGTTGAAGCGGGGGGGAGTAAAGAGACCCAGTACTTC	CSVEAGGSKETQYF
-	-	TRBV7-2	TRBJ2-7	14	TGTGCCAGCAGCCTGGACGGCTCCCCGGGGGAGCAGTACTTC	CASSLDGSPGEQYF
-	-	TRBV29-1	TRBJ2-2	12	TGCAGCGTTGAATCGGGCACCGGGGAGCTGTTTTTT	CSVESGTGELFF
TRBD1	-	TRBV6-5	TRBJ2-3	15	TGTGCCAGCAGTACTCGGGACAGGGGGTTCGATACGCAGTATTTT	CASSTRDRGFDTQYF
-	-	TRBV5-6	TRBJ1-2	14	TGTGCCAGCAGTTCGGACAGCCTTAACTATGGCTACACCTTC	CASSSDSLNYGYTF
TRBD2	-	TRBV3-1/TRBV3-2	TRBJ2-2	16	TGTGCCAGCAGCACACGACTAGCGGGGCGTGTCGGGGAGCTGTTTTTT	CASSTRLAGRVGELFF
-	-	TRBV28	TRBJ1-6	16	TGTGCCAGCACCCCGGCGGGACGCAGGGCGAATTCACCCCTCCACTTT	CASTPAGRRANSPLHF
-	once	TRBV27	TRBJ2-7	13	TGTGCCAGCAGTCCCCCCGGACTATACGAGCAGTACTTC	CASSPPGLYEQYF
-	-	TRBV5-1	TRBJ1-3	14	TGCGCCAGCAGCCCATCGGGGGGAGGAAACACCATATATTTT	CASSPSGGGNTIYF
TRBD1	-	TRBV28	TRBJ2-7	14	TGTGCCAGCAGTTCGCCGGGACAGAACGGCGAGCAGTACTTC	CASSSPGQNGEQYF
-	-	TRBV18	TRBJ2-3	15	TGTGCCAGCTCACCAGTCAGGGGCGAGTTAGATACGCAGTATTTT	CASSPVRGELDTQYF
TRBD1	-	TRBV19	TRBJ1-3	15	TGTGCCAGTAGTGAATCGGGACAGGGTGGAAACACCATATATTTT	CASSESGQGGNTIYF
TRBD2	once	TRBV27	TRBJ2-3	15	TGTGCCAGCAGTCCTTTGGCGGGGGGATCAGATACGCAGTATTTT	CASSPLAGGSDTQYF
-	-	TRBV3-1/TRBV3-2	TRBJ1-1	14	TGTGCCAGCAGCATGGGGGCGCAAAATACTGAAGCTTTCTTT	CASSMGAQNTEAFF
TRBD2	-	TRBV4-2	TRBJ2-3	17	TGTGCCAGCAGCCAAGAATCCGGGACTAGCTACACAGATACGCAGTATTTT	CASSQESGTSYTDTQYF
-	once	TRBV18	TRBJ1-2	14	TGTGCCAGCTCCCTGCCGGGACTTCGGTCTGGCTACACCTTC	CASSLPGLRSGYTF
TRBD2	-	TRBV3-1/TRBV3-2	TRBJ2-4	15	TGTGCCAGCAGCCAAGAGGGAGGGGCCAAAAACATTCAGTACTTC	CASSQEGGAKNIQYF
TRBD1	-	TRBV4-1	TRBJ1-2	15	TGCGCCAGCAGCCAACGGACAGGGGGAGACTATGGCTACACCTTC	CASSQRTGGDYGYTF
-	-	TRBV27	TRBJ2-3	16	TGTGCCAGCAGTTTACGGGGGGCCTTTAGCACAGATACGCAGTATTTT	CASSLRGAFSTDTQYF
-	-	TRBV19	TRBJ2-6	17	TGTGCCAGTAGTAAGCAGGCAGGGGACTCTGGGGCCAACGTCCTGACTTTC	CASSKQAGDSGANVLTF
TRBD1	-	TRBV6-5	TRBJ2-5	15	TGTGCCAGCAGCCTCGGGACAGCGAAACAAGAGACCCAGTACTTC	CASSLGTAKQETQYF
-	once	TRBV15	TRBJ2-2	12	TGTGCCACCCAAGGGGGCACCGGGGAGCTGTTTTTT	CATQGGTGELFF
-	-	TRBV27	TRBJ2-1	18	TGTGCCAGCAGGAGTTACCAGGGGAAGTTTCAGTCCTACAATGAGCAGTTCTTC	CASRSYQGKFQSYNEQFF
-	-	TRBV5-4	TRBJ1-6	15	TGTGCCAGCAGCCCATCTCGGGGGGAAGGTTCACCCCTCCACTTT	CASSPSRGEGSPLHF
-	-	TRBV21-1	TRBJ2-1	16	TGTGCCAGCAGCAAACGGGACAGGGCAAATTACAATGAGCAGTTCTTC	CASSKRDRANYNEQFF
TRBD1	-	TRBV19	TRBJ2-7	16	TGTGCCAGTAGTACCGGGACAGGAGATTTTACCTACGAGCAGTACTTC	CASSTGTGDFTYEQYF
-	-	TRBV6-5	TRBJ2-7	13	TGTGCCAGCAGGGACTCAAACACCTACGAGCAGTACTTC	CASRDSNTYEQYF
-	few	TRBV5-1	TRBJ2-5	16	TGCGCCAGCAGCTTGGTTGGCAGGGGTCGGGTAGAGACCCAGTACTTC	CASSLVGRGRVETQYF
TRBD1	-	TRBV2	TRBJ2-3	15	TGTGCCAGCGCCTTAGGGGGCGCCGGGACAGATACGCAGTATTTT	CASALGGAGTDTQYF
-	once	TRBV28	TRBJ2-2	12	TGTGCCAGCAGTTTATCGGCCGGGGAGCTGTTTTTT	CASSLSAGELFF
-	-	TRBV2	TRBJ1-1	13	TGTGCCAGCAGAGGGGATGGGAACACTGAAGCTTTCTTT	CASRGDGNTEAFF
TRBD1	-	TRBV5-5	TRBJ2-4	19	TGTGCCAGCAGCTGGGGAAGGGGGACAGGGTCGGGGACCAAAAACATTCAGTACTTC	CASSWGRGTGSGTKNIQYF
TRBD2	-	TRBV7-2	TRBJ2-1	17	TGTGCCAGCAGCCCCCGGCTAGCGGGGGGGTCCTACAATGAGCAGTTCTTC	CASSPRLAGGSYNEQFF
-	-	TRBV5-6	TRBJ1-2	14	TGTGCCAGCAGCCAAGGACAGTCCAACTATGGCTACACCTTC	CASSQGQSNYGYTF
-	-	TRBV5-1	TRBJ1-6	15	TGCGCCAGCAGCTTGCTATCTGATTCTAATTCACCCCTCCACTTT	CASSLLSDSNSPLHF
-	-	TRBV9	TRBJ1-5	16	TGTGCCAGCAGCGTAGCAGCGGGGATAGGCAATCAGCCCCAGCATTTT	CASSVAAGIGNQPQHF
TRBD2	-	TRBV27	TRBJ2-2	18	TGTGCCAGCGCACGTGTGTCTAGCGGGGGGCCGGGTATCGGGGAGCTGTTTTTT	CASARVSSGGPGIGELFF